This T cell receptor (beta chain) derives from a study of cytomegalovirus exposure and HLA in healthy donors. Overall study context: Some 85 million unique TCRs, all from HLA-typed donors, were included in an early release of the data. Among the 398 genotyped donors, 70% to 90% were placed in the Caucasian-associated ancestry cluster.

13 Jbeta primers and 60 Vbeta primers were used for the PCR. The method was immunoSEQ multiplex PCR; TCRdb's version includes in-frame clones alone and lacks a portion of them. Across approximately 50,000 clones, the top ten clones capture 2% to 2.5% of the sample. In regard to this clone: The target antigen is unknown.

Study conclusions and caveats: Prior analysis indicated that the majority of TCR beta V segments exhibited productivity approximately 90% or approximately 30% of the time. The study found most TCR sequences rare, yet found some public TCRs in many donors.

Sequencing was carried out using PBMCs. This receptor was identified in a female donor in good health and CMV-seronegative.

CDR3 sequence reads: CASSESGSGDTQYF. In DNA, the CDR3 is TGTGCCAGCAGTGAGTCAGGGTCCGGAGATACGCAGTATTTT. The chain recombines TRBV2 with TRBJ2-3, with a possible D match to TRBD1 (5 bases). Germline V gives CDR1 SNHLY, CDR2 FYNNEI. This CDR3 has 14 amino acids. V shed 3 bases and J shed 5 bases, with 12 bases lying between them.